The table lists the clone carrying this T cell receptor beta chain with a few counts. The table came from immunoSEQ multiplex PCR; TCRdb's copy has only in-frame clones and leaves some out. Here the sample spans a few hundred thousand clones, almost 90% being singletons. Cohorts were assigned according to the clinical history that participants reported. The sample originates from a study of blood T cell repertoires in COVID-19. This CDR3 contains 12 residues. From germline, CDR1 is SGDLS and CDR2 YYNGEE. V lost 0 bases to trimming and J lost 8 bases, with 8 bases between them. This TCR was sampled from a woman between 18 and 29 years old with acute COVID-19. Sequencing was done on a sample of PBMCs or T cells enriched from blood (not recorded which). The rearrangement uses TRBV9 and TRBJ1-2; TRBD1 might be the D (5 bases). The CDR3 bases are TGTGCCAGCAGCGTAGTCGGGGGAGGCTACACCTTC. Protein: CASSVVGGGYTF.